Below are 23 T cell receptor beta chains sequenced from a single sample in a study of follicular helper T cells after annual influenza vaccination. Described time point: 2015-2016 season, 7 days after influenza vaccination. The table came from immunoSEQ multiplex PCR; TCRdb's copy has only in-frame clones and leaves some out. Of some 7,300 clones in the sample, approximately 88% were seen once. This sample comprised CXCR5+ CD38- circulating T follicular helper cells from blood, obtained 7 days after influenza vaccination. The subset was: circulating Tfh, non-naive CD4+CXCR5+PD-1+ (ICOS+CD38+ or ICOS-CD38-). The source of these receptors is an adult who received the influenza vaccine.

As to this clone: The sample contains more than one DNA sequence encoding this CDR3. The chain employs TRBV28 and TRBJ2-3, with unresolved D. The CDR3 sequence is 13 residues long. V was trimmed by 10 bases and J by 2 bases, leaving 13 bases between them. Per the germline V gene, CDR1 is MDHEN and CDR2 is SYDVKM. The CDR3 DNA reads TGTGCCACCTACCGCCGAGACACAGATACGCAGTATTTT. It encodes CATYRRDTDTQYF.

V and J are TRBV14 and TRBJ2-4, with TRBD2 matching 13 bases. Per germline, CDR1 SGHDN and CDR2 FVKESK. Germline trimming cut 4 bases from V and 7 bases from J; bases unmatched to any gene: 13. This CDR3 spans 18 amino acids. The CDR3 reads CASSPISTSGRSGNIQYF. Here the CDR3 DNA reads TGTGCCAGCAGCCCCATATCGACTAGCGGGAGGTCGGGGAACATTCAGTACTTC.

CDR3 nucleotides: TGTGCCAGTAGTATATTTAGGACAGGAGGTGAAAAACTGTTTTTT. Protein: CASSIFRTGGEKLFF. The V call is TRBV19, the J call TRBJ1-4, with TRBD1 identical over 7 bases. The CDR3 covers 15 residues. Germline CDR1 is LNHDA and CDR2 is SQIVND (reference sequence). V shed 2 bases and J 7 bases; nucleotides not matched to a gene: 7.

This CDR3 reads CAWSVKRGDTEAFF. CDR3 coding DNA: TGTGCCTGGAGTGTGAAACGAGGGGACACTGAAGCTTTCTTT. The genes are TRBV30 and TRBJ1-1; tentatively, D is TRBD1 (5 bases). CDR3 size: 14 residues. From germline, CDR1 is GTSNPN and CDR2 SVGIG (reference sequence). V dropped 0 bases and J dropped 3 bases, with 11 bases sitting between them.

The CDR3 DNA follows: TGTGCCGTCCCGATAGCGGCCGAGCACGGGGAGCTGTTTTTT. Protein product: CAVPIAAEHGELFF. This rearrangement joins TRBV7-9 to TRBJ2-2, with D possibly being TRBD2 (6 bases). Trimming cost V 11 bases and J 7 bases, with 20 bases left between them. The CDR3 is made up of 14 amino acids. The germline V gene encodes CDR1 SEHNR and CDR2 FQNEAQ (reference sequence).

This clone was seen only once. The genes are TRBV5-8 and TRBJ2-3; 12 bases map to TRBD2. The V and J ends lost 2 bases and 6 bases, in that order; junction bases with no gene match: 7. The germline gives CDR1 SGHTS, CDR2 YDEGEE. The CDR3 totals 16 residues. The CDR3 DNA is TGTGCCAGCAGCTTAGGGCTAGCGGGAGGGGCGGATACGCAGTATTTT. Translation: CASSLGLAGGADTQYF.

The chain combines TRBV30 with TRBJ2-7, with 10 bases lining up with TRBD1. The CDR3 extends over 14 amino acids. Germline CDR1 GTSNPN, CDR2 SVGIG (reference sequence). J gave up 6 bases and V 3 bases, and 8 bases lay outside the gene matches. CDR3 sequence reads: CAWRPPDRGREQYF. Written as DNA, the CDR3 is TGTGCCTGGAGACCCCCCGACAGGGGGCGCGAGCAGTACTTC.

The CDR3 is CASRPTSARRPHQETQYF. CDR3 coding DNA: TGTGCCAGCAGACCGACTAGCGCTAGACGTCCCCACCAAGAGACCCAGTACTTC. The J gene is TRBJ2-5, the V gene TRBV9; 8 nucleotides line up with TRBD2. Looked up from germline, CDR1 is SGDLS and CDR2 is YYNGEE. Trimming at V came to 5 bases and at J to 0 bases, leaving 15 bases not matched to a gene. The CDR3 extends over 18 amino acids.

The V gene is TRBV5-1, the J gene TRBJ1-5; D is unclear. The CDR3 contains 16 residues. Germline CDR1 reads SGHRS; CDR2 reads YFSETQ. Trimming shortened V by 10 bases and J by 0 bases, and 20 bases separated the two germline ends. The CDR3 DNA sequence: TGCGCCGGAACCGAAGTGTGGAGGCCTAGCAATCAGCCCCAGCATTTT. Amino acids: CAGTEVWRPSNQPQHF.

The chain combines TRBV9 with TRBJ2-1; 9 bases line up with TRBD2. Germline V gene data show CDR1 as SGDLS and CDR2 as YYNGEE. This CDR3 region has 15 residues. V gave up 2 bases and J gave up 1 base; unmatched junction bases: 1. CDR3: CASSVSGSSYNEQFF. The CDR3 nucleotides are TGTGCCAGCAGCGTTAGCGGGAGTTCCTACAATGAGCAGTTCTTC.

CDR3 sequence (DNA): TGTGCCACCAGCAGAGGGGACAGCCCCTACGAGCAGTACTTC. Its protein product is CATSRGDSPYEQYF. The rearrangement uses TRBV15 and TRBJ2-7; TRBD1 matches at 7 bases. Germline V CDR1 and CDR2: LNHNV, YYDKDF (reference sequence). The CDR3 consists of 14 residues. V lost 1 base and J lost 2; bases outside the gene matches: 2. The variable domain in full, completed from reference TRBV15 and TRBJ2-7, reads DAMVIQNPRYQVTQFGKPVTLSCSQTLNHNVMYWYQQKSSQAPKLLFHYYDKDFNNEADTPDNFQSRRPNTSFCFLDIRSPGLGDTAMYLCATSRGDSPYEQYFGPGTRLTVT.

V usage is TRBV7-8 and J usage is TRBJ1-5, with D unresolved. Trimming cost V 2 bases and J 7 bases, with 6 bases left between them. The germline V gene encodes CDR1 SGHVS and CDR2 FQNEAQ. The CDR3 consists of 12 residues. CDR3 protein: CASSLLGQPQHF. The CDR3 nucleotides read TGTGCCAGCAGCTTATTGGGGCAGCCCCAGCATTTT.

The chain recombines TRBV28 with TRBJ2-7; D is unresolved. With 4 bases removed from V and 3 bases from J, the gap between germline ends came to 7 bases. The germline gives CDR1 MDHEN, CDR2 SYDVKM. The CDR3 has 12 residues. The CDR3, as DNA: TGTGCCAGCAGTTACACAGTCTACGAGCAGTACTTC. Encoded protein: CASSYTVYEQYF. The whole variable domain, remainder taken from reference TRBV28 and TRBJ2-7, is DVKVTQSSRYLVKRTGEKVFLECVQDMDHENMFWYRQDPGLGLRLIYFSYDVKMKEKGDIPEGYSVSREKKERFSLILESASTNQTSMYLCASSYTVYEQYFGPGTRLTVT.

The chain couples TRBV5-1 to TRBJ2-1, with a weak D call TRBD2 (6 bases). This CDR3 spans 13 amino acids. Looked up from germline, CDR1 is SGHRS and CDR2 is YFSETQ. The V and J ends lost 4 bases and 11 bases respectively, with 16 bases between them. The CDR3 region is CASSRDSAWQQFF. In DNA form, the CDR3 reads TGCGCCAGCAGCAGGGACTCCGCCTGGCAGCAGTTCTTC. Looking up the rest from reference TRBV5-1 and TRBJ2-1 gives the full variable domain: KAGVTQTPRYLIKTRGQQVTLSCSPISGHRSVSWYQQTPGQGLQFLFEYFSETQRNKGNFPGRFSGRQFSNSRSEMNVSTLELGDSALYLCASSRDSAWQQFFGPGTRLTVL.

The J gene is TRBJ1-5, the V gene TRBV6-6, with D maybe TRBD1 (6 bases). This CDR3 comprises 15 residues. Germline assignment: CDR1 MNHNY and CDR2 SVGAGI (reference sequence). Trimming took off 6 bases at V and 2 bases at J, with 14 bases between the two ends. CDR3 sequence (DNA): TGTGCCAGCAGAAATGAGGAGGGGGGCAATCAGCCCCAGCATTTT. Translated: CASRNEEGGNQPQHF.

By share, this clone ranks as large (0.1 to 1%). The gene calls are TRBV6-1 and TRBJ1-1, with TRBD1 identical over 9 bases. Germline assignment: CDR1 MNHNS and CDR2 SASEGT. V shed 6 bases, J shed 11 bases, and the junction held 13 bases outside the gene matches. This CDR3 is built from 14 residues. The CDR3 DNA follows: TGTGCCAGCAGCCCGGGACAGGGACGCATATGGGCTTTCTTT. Translating gives CASSPGQGRIWAFF.

V usage is TRBV5-1 and J usage is TRBJ2-7; 10 bases are a match to TRBD1. The trim removed 4 bases at V and 6 bases at J, leaving 13 bases unmatched. The CDR3 contains 16 residues. Germline V gives CDR1 SGHRS, CDR2 YFSETQ. CDR3 residues: CASSIDGQGDLREQYF. CDR3 nucleotide sequence: TGCGCCAGCAGCATCGACGGACAGGGGGACCTTCGCGAGCAGTACTTC.

The genes are TRBV7-8 and TRBJ2-2; D gene unclear. The CDR3 totals 13 residues. V shed 2 bases and J shed 5 bases, with 6 bases lying between them. The V gene's germline CDR1 is SGHVS and CDR2 FQNEAQ. The DNA for the CDR3 is TGTGCCAGCAGCTTAACACTAACCGGGGAGCTGTTTTTT. It encodes CASSLTLTGELFF.

The chain uses TRBV7-3 and TRBJ1-1, with TRBD1 as a possible D gene (5 bases). The germline gives CDR1 SGHTA, CDR2 FQGTGA. V lost 4 bases and J 8 bases, leaving 14 bases between the germline ends. CDR3 length equals 13 residues. The CDR3 bases are TGTGCCAGCAGCTCGATGGGACTTTCAGAAGCTTTCTTT. Protein product: CASSSMGLSEAFF.

This chain joins TRBV5-1 and TRBJ1-3; 8 bases are a match to TRBD1. Losses at the gene ends were 4 bases for V and 0 bases for J; bases not matched to a gene: 3. This CDR3 is built from 15 residues. Germline-derived CDR1 and CDR2 are SGHRS and YFSETQ. Here the CDR3 DNA reads TGCGCCAGCAGCGGGGACAGGAGCTCTGGAAACACCATATATTTT. It codes for CASSGDRSSGNTIYF.

J is TRBJ2-1 and V is TRBV19; D is uncertain. The CDR3 runs 12 residues. Germline CDR1 is LNHDA and CDR2 is SQIVND (reference sequence). The V end lost 3 bases, the J end lost 7 bases, and 7 bases lay between the germline ends. CDR3 bases: TGTGCCAGTAGTATCCATGGGAATGAGCAGTTCTTC. Translation: CASSIHGNEQFF.

V and J are TRBV6-6 and TRBJ1-1; TRBD1 matches 7 bases. This CDR3 spans 15 amino acids. Germline V CDR1 and CDR2: MNHNY, SVGAGI (reference sequence). J gave up 1 base and V 6 bases, and 8 bases lay outside the gene matches. The CDR3 DNA is TGTGCCAGCAGCGACCACAGGGGTGGGAACACTGAAGCTTTCTTT. Amino acid sequence: CASSDHRGGNTEAFF.

This rearrangement joins TRBV5-1 to TRBJ2-7; TRBD2 matches 11 bases. Germline-derived CDR1 and CDR2 are SGHRS and YFSETQ. The CDR3 spans 13 residues. Losses at the gene ends were 7 bases for V and 2 bases for J; bases not matched to a gene: 2. This chain's CDR3 is CASGTSGAYEQYF. CDR3 coding DNA: TGCGCCAGCGGGACTAGCGGAGCCTACGAGCAGTACTTC.